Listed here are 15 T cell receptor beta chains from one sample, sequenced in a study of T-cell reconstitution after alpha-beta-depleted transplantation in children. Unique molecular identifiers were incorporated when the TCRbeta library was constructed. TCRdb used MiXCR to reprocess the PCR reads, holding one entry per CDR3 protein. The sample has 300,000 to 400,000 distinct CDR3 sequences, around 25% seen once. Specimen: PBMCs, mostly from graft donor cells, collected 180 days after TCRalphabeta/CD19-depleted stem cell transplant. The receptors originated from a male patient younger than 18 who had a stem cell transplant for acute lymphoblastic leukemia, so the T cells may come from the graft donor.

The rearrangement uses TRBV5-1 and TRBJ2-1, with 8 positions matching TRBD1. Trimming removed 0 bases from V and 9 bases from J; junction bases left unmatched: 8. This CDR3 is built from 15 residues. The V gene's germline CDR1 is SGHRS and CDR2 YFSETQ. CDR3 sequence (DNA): TGCGCCAGCAGCTTGGCCCACAGGGGGAAGGGTGAGCAGTTCTTC. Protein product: CASSLAHRGKGEQFF.

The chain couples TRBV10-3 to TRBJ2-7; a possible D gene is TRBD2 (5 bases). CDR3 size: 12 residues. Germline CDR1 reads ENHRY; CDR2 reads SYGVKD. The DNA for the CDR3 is TGTGGAGGGCAGTCACCCTCCTACGAGCAGTACTTC. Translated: CGGQSPSYEQYF.

CDR3 in DNA: TGTGCCAGCAGCCGAGGTTTTGATGGCTACACCTTC. This codes for CASSRGFDGYTF. The chain uses TRBV9 and TRBJ1-2; D is undetermined. Germline V gives CDR1 SGDLS, CDR2 YYNGEE. The V and J ends lost 4 bases and 6 bases respectively, with 10 bases between them. This CDR3 spans 12 amino acids.

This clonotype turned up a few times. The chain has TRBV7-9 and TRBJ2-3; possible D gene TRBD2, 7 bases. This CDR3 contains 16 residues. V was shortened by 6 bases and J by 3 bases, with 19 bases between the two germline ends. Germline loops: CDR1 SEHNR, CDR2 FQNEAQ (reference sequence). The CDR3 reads CASSIRGGARTDTQYF. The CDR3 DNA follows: TGTGCCAGCAGTATTAGGGGGGGCGCGCGGACAGATACGCAGTATTTT.

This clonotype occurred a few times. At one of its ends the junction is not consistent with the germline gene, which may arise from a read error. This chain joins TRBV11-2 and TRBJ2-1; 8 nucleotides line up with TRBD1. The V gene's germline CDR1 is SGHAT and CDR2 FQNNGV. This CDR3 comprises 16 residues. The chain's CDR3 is CASTLGSDRAYNEQFF. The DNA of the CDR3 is TGTGCCAGCACCTTAGGATCGGACAGGGCCTACAATGAGCAGTTCTTC.

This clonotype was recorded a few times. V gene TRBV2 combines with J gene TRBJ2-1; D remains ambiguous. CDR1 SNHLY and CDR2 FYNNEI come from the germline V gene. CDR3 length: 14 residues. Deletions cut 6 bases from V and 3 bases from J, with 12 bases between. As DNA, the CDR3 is TGTGCCAGCAGGACACTGCAAGGCTACAATGAGCAGTTCTTC. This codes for CASRTLQGYNEQFF.

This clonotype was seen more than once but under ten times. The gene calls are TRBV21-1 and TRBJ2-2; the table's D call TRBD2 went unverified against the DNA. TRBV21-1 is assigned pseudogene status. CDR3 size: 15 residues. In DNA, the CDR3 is TGTGCCAGCAATCAACTAGCGATGAACACCGGGGAGCTGTTTTTT. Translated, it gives CASNQLAMNTGELFF.

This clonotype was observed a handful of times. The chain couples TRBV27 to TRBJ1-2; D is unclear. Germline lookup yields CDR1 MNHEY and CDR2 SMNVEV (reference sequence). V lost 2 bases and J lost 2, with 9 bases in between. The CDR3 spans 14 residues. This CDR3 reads CASSLRRENYGYTF. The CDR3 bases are TGTGCCAGCAGTTTAAGACGAGAGAACTATGGCTACACCTTC.

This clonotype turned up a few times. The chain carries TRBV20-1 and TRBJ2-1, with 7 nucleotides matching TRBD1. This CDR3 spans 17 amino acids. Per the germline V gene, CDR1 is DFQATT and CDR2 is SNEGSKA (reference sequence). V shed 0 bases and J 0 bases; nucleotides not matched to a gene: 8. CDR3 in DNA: TGCAGTGCTAGAGATCGTCGGACAGGCGGCTCCTACAATGAGCAGTTCTTC. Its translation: CSARDRRTGGSYNEQFF.

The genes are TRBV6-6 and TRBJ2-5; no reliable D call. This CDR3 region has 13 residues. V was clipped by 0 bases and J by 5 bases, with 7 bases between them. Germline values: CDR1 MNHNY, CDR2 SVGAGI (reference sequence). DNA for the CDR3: TGTGCCAGCAGTTACTCGACGTCTGAGACCCAGTACTTC. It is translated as CASSYSTSETQYF.

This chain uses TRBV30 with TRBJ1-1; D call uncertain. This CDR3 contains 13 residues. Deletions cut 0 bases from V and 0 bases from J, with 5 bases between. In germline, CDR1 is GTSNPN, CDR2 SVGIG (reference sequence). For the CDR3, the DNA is TGTGCCTGGAGTGTAGGGCTGAACACTGAAGCTTTCTTT. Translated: CAWSVGLNTEAFF.

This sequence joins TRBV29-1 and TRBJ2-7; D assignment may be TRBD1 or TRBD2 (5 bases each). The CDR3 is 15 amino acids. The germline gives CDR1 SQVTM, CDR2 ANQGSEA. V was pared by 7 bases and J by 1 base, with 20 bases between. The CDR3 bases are TGCAGCGGACTGGACGGGACCGAACCTTCCTACGAGCAGTACTTC. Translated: CSGLDGTEPSYEQYF.

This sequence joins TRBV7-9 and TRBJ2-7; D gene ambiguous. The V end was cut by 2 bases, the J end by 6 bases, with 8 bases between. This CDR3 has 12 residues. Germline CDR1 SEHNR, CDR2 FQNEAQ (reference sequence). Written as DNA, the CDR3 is TGTGCCAGCAGCTTACGCCCTCCCGAGCAGTACTTC. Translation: CASSLRPPEQYF.

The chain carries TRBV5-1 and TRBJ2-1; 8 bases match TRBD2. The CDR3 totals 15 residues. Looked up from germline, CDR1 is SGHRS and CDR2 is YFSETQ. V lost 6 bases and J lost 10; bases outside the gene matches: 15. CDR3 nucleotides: TGCGCCAGCACCCGAGGCGGGAGGCCCTCGGTCGAGCAGTTCTTC. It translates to CASTRGGRPSVEQFF.

CDR3 amino acids: CASRTGGKETQYF. CDR3 nucleotide sequence: TGTGCCAGTAGGACAGGGGGCAAGGAGACCCAGTACTTC. The V call is TRBV19, the J call TRBJ2-5; TRBD1 matches 10 bases. CDR1 is LNHDA and CDR2 is SQIVND in the germline V gene (reference sequence). V trimming: 6 bases; J trimming: 5 bases; junction bases outside the gene matches: 3. The CDR3 contains 13 residues.